The following is a TCR beta chain sequence with its context. One end of the junction does not line up with germline, which may come from a read error. TCRdb reprocessed the 5' RACE reads via MiXCR and lists one record per CDR3 protein. This sample yields some 250,000 distinct CDR3 sequences, of which 6.9% are seen a single time; more than 0.8% belongs to the top ten. This specimen belongs to a study of T cells after yellow fever vaccination. Whole-study context: Each low-cell-number fraction was prepared by means of SMART-Seq v4 Ultra Low Input.

The clonotype originates from a man in his thirties or forties who received the YFV17D yellow fever vaccine. The sample in question was CD4+ T cells sorted from PBMCs, obtained 15 days after the yellow fever booster vaccination.

The CDR3 sequence: CASSTPLDGKLVF. The CDR3 coding sequence is TGCGCCAGCAGCACCCCCCTGGACGGAAAACTGGTTTTT. V is TRBV5-1 and J is TRBJ1-4; D not resolved. The CDR3 has 13 residues. Germline V gene data show CDR1 as SGHRS and CDR2 as YFSETQ.